Shown below are 3 T cell receptor beta chains from a single sample sequenced in a study of tumor and adjacent non-tumor tissue in lung cancer. RNA was extracted from bulk tissue without any cell sorting. Three rounds of nested PCR, following a modified ARM-PCR protocol, produced the TCRbeta library. TCRdb used MiXCR to reprocess the multiplex PCR reads, holding one entry per CDR3 protein. Here the sample spans about 76,000 distinct CDR3 sequences, 55% to 70% being singletons. Sequences were obtained from lung tumor tissue. These receptor sequences come from a woman in her 70s with non-small cell lung cancer.

A remark on this clonotype: A read error may account for a junction end that differs from germline. The CDR3 spells CTSSYSTPPVTSQYF. CDR3 nucleotides: TGTACCAGCAGTTACTCCACCCCGCCTGTAACATCGCAGTATTTT. The V and J genes are TRBV6-2 or TRBV6-3 and TRBJ2-3; D unclear. Germline V CDR1 and CDR2: MNHEY, SVGEGT. The CDR3 loop spans 15 amino acids.

As to this clonotype: Likely a read error: the CDR3 ends without its conserved phenylalanine or tryptophan. V and J are TRBV5-6 and TRBJ2-5, with 10 bases matching TRBD1. Germline CDR1 and CDR2: SGHDT and YYEEEE. The length of the CDR3 is 17 residues. V dropped 0 bases and J dropped 5; count of bases not matched to a gene: 10. The CDR3, as DNA: TGTGCCAGCAGCTTGGGACAGGGGGCCGTTCCTCGCGAGACCCAGTACCTC. This codes for CASSLGQGAVPRETQYL.

A remark on this clonotype: At one end the junction does not follow the germline gene, possibly because of a read error. The chain has TRBV7-9 and TRBJ2-4; D remains ambiguous. Germline V gene data show CDR1 as SEHNR and CDR2 as FQNEAQ (reference sequence). The CDR3 runs 17 residues. CDR3 residues: CASSLAISPLAKNIRYF. CDR3 coding DNA: TGTGCCAGCAGCTTAGCAATAAGTCCCTTAGCCAAAAACATTCGGTACTTC.